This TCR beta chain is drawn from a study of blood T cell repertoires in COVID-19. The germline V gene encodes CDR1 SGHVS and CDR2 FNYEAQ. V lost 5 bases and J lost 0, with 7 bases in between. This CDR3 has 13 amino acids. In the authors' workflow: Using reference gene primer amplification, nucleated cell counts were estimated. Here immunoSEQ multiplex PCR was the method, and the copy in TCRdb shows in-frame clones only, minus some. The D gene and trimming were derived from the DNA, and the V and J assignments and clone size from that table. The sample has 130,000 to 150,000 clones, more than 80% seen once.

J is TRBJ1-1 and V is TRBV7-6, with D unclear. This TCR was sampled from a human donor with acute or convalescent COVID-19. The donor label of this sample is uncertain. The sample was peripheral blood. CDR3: CASSAGLNTEAFF. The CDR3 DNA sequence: TGTGCCAGCAGCGCCGGGTTGAACACTGAAGCTTTCTTT.